The clone carrying this T cell receptor beta chain has at least ten counts. What it recognizes is unknown. Unique molecular identifiers were used in preparing the TCRbeta library. TCRdb analysed the PCR reads with MiXCR anew, one entry per CDR3 protein. The sample has about 17,000 distinct CDR3 sequences, approximately 5.2% seen once; the top ten hold about 6.3%. The sample comes from a study of T-cell reconstitution after alpha-beta-depleted transplantation in children. The study, taken as a whole, reports: Reportedly, alpha-beta T cells present about two months post-transplant originated from several hundred expanded clones of graft origin.

The V and J ends lost 4 bases and 3 bases respectively, with 9 bases between them. This CDR3 has 14 amino acids. Per germline, CDR1 SGHTA and CDR2 FQGNSA. The input for sequencing was PBMCs, taken before TCRalphabeta/CD19-depleted stem cell transplant. J is TRBJ2-2 and V is TRBV7-2, with D perhaps TRBD2 (6 bases). This clonotype was sampled from a boy between 5 and 17 years old with acute lymphoblastic leukemia, due to receive a stem cell transplant. This CDR3 is CASSYTGDTGELFF. The CDR3 DNA reads TGTGCCAGCAGCTATACGGGGGACACCGGGGAGCTGTTTTTT. Supplemented by reference TRBV7-2 and TRBJ2-2, the full variable domain reads GAGVSQSPSNKVTEKGKDVELRCDPISGHTALYWYRQSLGQGLEFLIYFQGNSAPDKSGLPSDRFSAERTGGSVSTLTIQRTQQEDSAVYLCASSYTGDTGELFFGEGSRLTVL.